The next 25 T cell receptor beta chains were all read from a single sample in a study of blood T cell repertoires in COVID-19. The method was immunoSEQ multiplex PCR; TCRdb's version includes in-frame clones alone and lacks a portion of them. The data contain approximately 330,000 clones, 86% of them singletons. The sample comprised PBMCs or T cells enriched from blood (not recorded which). Every receptor here comes from a woman between 40 and 50 years old with acute COVID-19.

This clone was detected a few times. The genes are TRBV27 and TRBJ1-6; D uncertain. CDR3 length: 13 residues. Germline V gene data show CDR1 as MNHEY and CDR2 as SMNVEV (reference sequence). The germline V and J ends were trimmed by 5 bases and 9 bases, with 11 bases remaining between them. This chain's CDR3 is CASSPAGVSPLHF. Written as DNA, the CDR3 is TGTGCCAGCAGTCCCGCCGGAGTTTCACCCCTCCACTTT.

The chain links TRBV7-9 to TRBJ2-7; TRBD1 aligns across 9 bases. This CDR3 spans 14 amino acids. The germline V gene has CDR1 SEHNR and CDR2 FQNEAQ (reference sequence). With 4 bases clipped from V and 6 bases from J, the junction kept 7 bases outside the gene matches. The CDR3 nucleotides read TGTGCCAGCAGCTACCGGGACAGGGCTTCCGAGCAGTACTTC. Its translation: CASSYRDRASEQYF.

The V call is TRBV6-5, the J call TRBJ1-2, with 7 bases that match TRBD1. Germline loops: CDR1 MNHEY, CDR2 SVGAGI. Trimming cost V 5 bases and J 8 bases; bases outside gene matches: 8. CDR3 length equals 13 residues. CDR3 nucleotides: TGTGCCAGCAGTAACTACAGGGGCGGAGGCTACACCTTC. Its translation is CASSNYRGGGYTF.

The gene calls are TRBV6-5 and TRBJ2-7; D gene unclear. Germline loops: CDR1 MNHEY, CDR2 SVGAGI. CDR3 length: 13 amino acids. V lost 6 bases to trimming and J lost 7 bases, with 16 bases between them. CDR3 bases: TGTGCCAGCAGCCAGACCAGCCCGGAGGAGCAGTACTTC. Translated: CASSQTSPEEQYF.

The J gene is TRBJ2-2, the V gene TRBV10-3; TRBD1 matches at 9 bases. Trimming at V came to 5 bases and at J to 8 bases, leaving 12 bases not matched to a gene. Germline V gene data show CDR1 as ENHRY and CDR2 as SYGVKD. The CDR3 is 16 residues long. The CDR3 region has the DNA TGTGCCATCAGTAGAGACACAGGGGGCTCGGGGGGGGAGCTGTTTTTT. Translation gives CAISRDTGGSGGELFF.

The chain is built from TRBV3-1 (or the pseudogene TRBV3-2) and TRBJ2-7; the D gene is possibly TRBD1 (5 bases). V lost 6 bases, J lost 3 bases, and 24 bases lay in between. The CDR3 is 17 amino acids. The V gene's germline CDR1 is LGHDT and CDR2 YNNKEL (reference sequence). As DNA, the CDR3 is TGTGCCAGCAGGAAGGGGTATTTTCGGCAGGGTTTCTACGAGCAGTACTTC. Residues: CASRKGYFRQGFYEQYF.

V gene TRBV2 combines with J gene TRBJ1-6; a weak D match, TRBD1 (6 bases). This CDR3 has 18 amino acids. V lost 8 bases and J lost 0, with 20 bases in between. Per germline, CDR1 SNHLY and CDR2 FYNNEI. Written as DNA, the CDR3 is TGTGCCAGCTTTCAGGGGCCATCTTCGAGCTCCTATAATTCACCCCTCCACTTT. It yields the protein CASFQGPSSSSYNSPLHF. The whole variable domain, filled in from reference TRBV2 and TRBJ1-6, reads EPEVTQTPSHQVTQMGQEVILRCVPISNHLYFYWYRQILGQKVEFLVSFYNNEISEKSEIFDDQFSVERPDGSNFTLKIRSTKLEDSAMYFCASFQGPSSSSYNSPLHFGNGTRLTVT.

The V gene is TRBV7-6, the J gene TRBJ2-1; 8 positions match TRBD2. The CDR3 spans 16 residues. Looked up from germline, CDR1 is SGHVS and CDR2 is FNYEAQ. The V and J ends lost 1 base and 7 bases, in that order; junction bases with no gene match: 9. CDR3 region: CASSLVPGGQGNEQFF. DNA for the CDR3: TGTGCCAGCAGCTTAGTGCCGGGGGGGCAGGGAAATGAGCAGTTCTTC.

The chain links TRBV15 to TRBJ1-1; 7 nucleotides line up with TRBD1. From germline, CDR1 is LNHNV and CDR2 YYDKDF (reference sequence). The CDR3 has 15 amino acids. The ends lost 0 bases at V and 11 bases at J; junction bases unmatched: 12. DNA of the CDR3: TGTGCCACCAGCAGAGAGCGTGGGGAAGGGGGCAGGGCTTTCTTT. It is translated as CATSRERGEGGRAFF.

J is TRBJ2-4 and V is TRBV18; D is undetermined. Germline V gene lookup returns CDR1 KGHSH and CDR2 LQKENI. This CDR3 has 12 amino acids. The ends were cut back, 3 bases at V and 5 bases at J, with 5 bases in the middle. As DNA, the CDR3 is TGTGCCAGCTCACCGGAGCAAAACATTCAGTACTTC. Translated: CASSPEQNIQYF.

The rearrangement joins TRBV7-9 to TRBJ2-1, with D possibly TRBD2 on 5 matching bases. The length of the CDR3 is 14 residues. Germline-derived CDR1 and CDR2 are SEHNR and FQNEAQ (reference sequence). V lost 9 bases, J lost 4 bases, and 16 bases lay in between. The CDR3 here is CASRLGESYNEQFF. The DNA for the CDR3 is TGTGCCAGTCGCCTCGGGGAGTCTTACAATGAGCAGTTCTTC.

V and J are TRBV9 and TRBJ2-2; 8 bases map to TRBD1. The CDR3 spans 16 residues. Germline CDR1 and CDR2: SGDLS and YYNGEE. The V and J ends lost 4 bases and 1 base, in that order; junction bases with no gene match: 6. CDR3 in DNA: TGTGCCAGCAGCTCACCGACAGGGGAGAACACCGGGGAGCTGTTTTTT. Protein sequence: CASSSPTGENTGELFF.

A word on this clone: This sample also contains other DNA sequences that code for the same CDR3. J is TRBJ1-1 and V is TRBV6-5, with TRBD1 matching 7 bases. Looked up from germline, CDR1 is MNHEY and CDR2 is SVGAGI. This CDR3 has 13 amino acids. J was trimmed by 5 bases and V by 6 bases; bases with no gene match: 6. The CDR3 nucleotides read TGTGCCAGCAGCCGACAGGGTTTAACTGAAGCTTTCTTT. This translates into CASSRQGLTEAFF.

V gene TRBV28 combines with J gene TRBJ1-1; 12 bases agree with TRBD1. Trimming took 9 bases from V and 5 from J; bases not matched to a gene: 13. The CDR3 is 16 amino acids. In germline, CDR1 is MDHEN, CDR2 SYDVKM. The CDR3 nucleotides read TGTGCCAGTGCACCTCGGGACAGGGGGCGGGAAACTGAAGCTTTCTTT. It translates to CASAPRDRGRETEAFF. Supplemented by reference TRBV28 and TRBJ1-1, the full variable domain reads DVKVTQSSRYLVKRTGEKVFLECVQDMDHENMFWYRQDPGLGLRLIYFSYDVKMKEKGDIPEGYSVSREKKERFSLILESASTNQTSMYLCASAPRDRGRETEAFFGQGTRLTVV.

The gene calls are TRBV3-1 (or the pseudogene TRBV3-2) and TRBJ1-2, with D maybe TRBD1 (6 bases). The CDR3 covers 13 residues. Germline V gene sequence: CDR1 LGHDT, CDR2 YNNKEL (reference sequence). The V end lost 1 base, the J end lost 13 bases, and 16 bases lay between the germline ends. The DNA for the CDR3 is TGTGCCAGCAGCCAAGGACGAGAGGGACATTCCACCTTC. The encoded protein is CASSQGREGHSTF.

This chain joins TRBV5-1 and TRBJ1-2, with 8 bases aligning to TRBD1. CDR3 length: 13 amino acids. The germline V gene encodes CDR1 SGHRS and CDR2 YFSETQ. V gave up 4 bases and J gave up 4 bases; unmatched junction bases: 3. This CDR3 reads CASSEGQVYGYTF. CDR3 coding DNA: TGCGCCAGCAGCGAGGGACAGGTCTATGGCTACACCTTC.

This rearrangement joins TRBV28 to TRBJ1-2; D is perhaps TRBD1 (6 bases). Germline V gene sequence: CDR1 MDHEN, CDR2 SYDVKM. The CDR3 length is 15 residues. The V and J ends lost 6 bases and 8 bases respectively, with 22 bases between them. The CDR3 nucleotides are TGTGCCAGCAGCCGCCGCCAGGGGTCTTTTTGGGGCTACACCTTC. Translated, it gives CASSRRQGSFWGYTF.

This clone was detected once. The rearrangement links TRBV9 to TRBJ1-1; D call uncertain. CDR1 is SGDLS and CDR2 is YYNGEE in the germline V gene. V lost 0 bases, J lost 4 bases, and 13 bases lay in between. This CDR3 region has 15 residues. The CDR3 sequence: CASSVGAGEGTEAFF. As DNA, the CDR3 is TGTGCCAGCAGCGTAGGGGCAGGTGAAGGCACTGAAGCTTTCTTT.

The chain has TRBV9 and TRBJ2-1; 12 positions match TRBD2. The germline CDR1 and CDR2 sequences are SGDLS and YYNGEE. Trimming took 4 bases from V and 7 from J; bases not matched to a gene: 18. This CDR3 is built from 19 residues. CDR3 nucleotides: TGTGCCAGCAGCCCCAGTACTCTAGCGGGAGGGCCAGGTAGAAATGAGCAGTTCTTC. Translation gives CASSPSTLAGGPGRNEQFF.

J is TRBJ1-3 and V is TRBV7-2; D is undetermined. Germline lookup yields CDR1 SGHTA and CDR2 FQGNSA. This CDR3 contains 13 residues. V was shortened by 5 bases and J by 3 bases, with 8 bases between the two germline ends. The CDR3 bases are TGTGCCAGCAGCCCCCCCAATGGAAACACCATATATTTT. Translated, it gives CASSPPNGNTIYF.

For this clone: Additional DNA sequences in this sample encode the identical CDR3. The chain joins TRBV25-1 to TRBJ2-7; TRBD1 is a possible D gene (5 bases). CDR3 length: 13 amino acids. The V and J ends lost 2 bases and 2 bases respectively, with 7 bases between them. Germline V gene lookup returns CDR1 MGHDK and CDR2 SYGVNS. The CDR3 here is CASSEDRTYEQYF. As DNA, the CDR3 is TGTGCCAGCAGTGAAGACAGAACCTACGAGCAGTACTTC.

The J gene is TRBJ2-5, the V gene TRBV5-1, with 8 bases aligning to TRBD1. Per the germline V gene, CDR1 is SGHRS and CDR2 is YFSETQ. The trim removed 0 bases at V and 4 bases at J, leaving 5 bases unmatched. The length of the CDR3 is 15 residues. CDR3 residues: CASSLARQGLETQYF. The CDR3 DNA is TGCGCCAGCAGCTTGGCCCGACAGGGGTTAGAGACCCAGTACTTC.

This clone was counted a few times. The V call is TRBV5-1, the J call TRBJ1-2; the match to TRBD1 covers 8 bases. Germline CDR1 SGHRS, CDR2 YFSETQ. V was pared by 4 bases and J by 6 bases, with 11 bases of the junction left unmatched. The CDR3 runs 15 residues. DNA of the CDR3: TGCGCCAGCAGCCGGGGGCAGGGGGCGGCGGATGGCTACACCTTC. This sequence encodes CASSRGQGAADGYTF.

The chain couples TRBV7-3 to TRBJ1-2, with no clear D. CDR3 length: 13 residues. V dropped 5 bases and J dropped 7 bases, with 14 bases sitting between them. CDR1 is SGHTA, CDR2 FQGTGA, per germline. The DNA for the CDR3 is TGTGCCAGCAGCAGCCGGGAGGGCGGTGGCTACACCTTC. Translating gives CASSSREGGGYTF.

The chain joins TRBV6-4 to TRBJ1-4, with a weak D call TRBD1 (6 bases). V lost 4 bases, J lost 10 bases, and 16 bases lay in between. The CDR3 consists of 14 residues. Germline loops: CDR1 MRHNA, CDR2 SNTAGT. This CDR3 is CASSATPGQGKLFF. The CDR3, as DNA: TGTGCCAGCAGTGCCACGCCGGGACAAGGAAAACTGTTTTTT.